This entry features one T cell receptor beta chain sequence. In this sample, this clone turned up once. The antigen this receptor binds is unknown. It has no much larger one-base neighbor in the sample; base qualities were not kept. Looking up the germline V gene (reference sequence) yields CDR1 SEHNR and CDR2 FQNEAQ. V lost 1 base and J lost 2 bases; the stretch between them is 6 bases long. The CDR3 spans 14 residues, from the cysteine through the phenylalanine. Just the 42-base CDR3 DNA is kept, in frame starting at base 1. This entry belongs to a study of T cell changes during pregnancy in multiple sclerosis (dated by TCRdb to 2018 to 2020). About the full investigation: The study examined how the T cell repertoire changed over the course of pregnancy in women with multiple sclerosis.

Library generation was performed with the immunoSEQ multiplex PCR assay. This is the immuneACCESS table as TCRdb keeps it, with only in-frame sequences that have V and J called. A part of the clones is gone; compared with another copy, unresolved V genes explain less than half, and the rest is unexplained. This sample has 45,000 to 55,000 clones in its table, and 80% to 95% of those were observed once. The ten top clones hold 0.91% of the sample. This clonotype was sampled from a female donor in good health, enrolled as a control in a pregnancy study. The material sequenced was CD4+ T cells from peripheral blood mononuclear cells, taken in the second trimester of pregnancy. The chain links TRBV7-9 with TRBJ1-5, with the D gene call left open. The nucleotides are TGTGCCAGCAGCTTAGGGCAGGGCAATCAGCCCCAGCATTTT. This translates into CASSLGQGNQPQHF.